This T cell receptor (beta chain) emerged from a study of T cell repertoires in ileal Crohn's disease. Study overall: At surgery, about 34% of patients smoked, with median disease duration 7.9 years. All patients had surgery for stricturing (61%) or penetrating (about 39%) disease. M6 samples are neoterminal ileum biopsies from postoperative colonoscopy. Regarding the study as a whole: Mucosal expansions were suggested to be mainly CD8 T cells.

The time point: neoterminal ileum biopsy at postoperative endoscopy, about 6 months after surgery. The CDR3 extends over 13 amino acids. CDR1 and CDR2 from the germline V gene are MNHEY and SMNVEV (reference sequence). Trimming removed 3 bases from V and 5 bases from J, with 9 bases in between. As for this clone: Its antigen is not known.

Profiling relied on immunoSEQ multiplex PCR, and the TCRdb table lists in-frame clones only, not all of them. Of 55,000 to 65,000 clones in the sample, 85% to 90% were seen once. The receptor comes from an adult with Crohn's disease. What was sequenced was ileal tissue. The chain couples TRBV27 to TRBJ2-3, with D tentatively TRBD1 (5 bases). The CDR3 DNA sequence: TGTGCCAGCAGTTTCCCTCAGGGAGATACGCAGTATTTT. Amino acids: CASSFPQGDTQYF.